The next 32 T cell receptor beta chains were all read from a single sample in a study of cytomegalovirus exposure and HLA in healthy donors. The repertoire was sequenced with immunoSEQ multiplex PCR; TCRdb's copy has only in-frame clones and lacks some. The sample lists under 150,000 clones; 85% to 90% were seen once. The specimen sequenced was PBMCs. The receptors stem from a man younger than 35 in good health and CMV-seropositive.

The chain has TRBV14 and TRBJ2-1, with 8 bases fitting TRBD2. There are 17 residues in the CDR3. The junction had 18 bases not matched to a gene; V was cut back by 4 bases and J by 10 bases. The germline V gene has CDR1 SGHDN and CDR2 FVKESK. This CDR3 is CASSRLTWVAGPHEQFF. CDR3 nucleotide sequence: TGTGCCAGCAGCCGACTGACGTGGGTAGCGGGGCCCCACGAGCAGTTCTTC.

The chain combines TRBV30 with TRBJ2-1; D is possibly TRBD1 (5 bases). V was pared by 3 bases and J by 3 bases, with 15 bases between. The CDR3 loop spans 15 amino acids. CDR1 GTSNPN and CDR2 SVGIG come from the germline V gene (reference sequence). CDR3 region: CAWRSPWGGYNEQFF. In DNA, the CDR3 is TGTGCCTGGAGGTCGCCCTGGGGCGGCTACAATGAGCAGTTCTTC. The full variable domain, rest sourced from reference TRBV30 and TRBJ2-1, is SQTIHQWPATLVQPVGSPLSLECTVEGTSNPNLYWYRQAAGRGLQLLFYSVGIGQISSEVPQNLSASRPQDRQFILSSKKLLLSDSGFYLCAWRSPWGGYNEQFFGPGTRLTVL.

The chain recombines TRBV5-4 with TRBJ2-5; 8 bases map to TRBD2. V shed 4 bases, J shed 2 bases, and the junction held 7 bases outside the gene matches. The CDR3 sequence is 15 residues long. Per germline, CDR1 SGHNT and CDR2 YYREEE (reference sequence). The CDR3 is CASSRNTGGQETQYF. The CDR3 DNA is TGTGCCAGCAGCCGGAACACGGGGGGGCAAGAGACCCAGTACTTC.

This clone appeared a single time. This chain joins TRBV18 and TRBJ2-5, with 8 nucleotides matching TRBD1. Germline lookup yields CDR1 KGHSH and CDR2 LQKENI. Trimming removed 3 bases from V and 1 base from J; junction bases left unmatched: 7. The CDR3 is made up of 16 amino acids. The CDR3 coding sequence is TGTGCCAGCTCACCGCAAGACAGGGGCACCCAAGAGACCCAGTACTTC. Encoded protein: CASSPQDRGTQETQYF. Together with reference TRBV18 and TRBJ2-5, the CDR3 gives the full variable domain: NAGVMQNPRHLVRRRGQEARLRCSPMKGHSHVYWYRQLPEEGLKFMVYLQKENIIDESGMPKERFSAEFPKEGPSILRIQQVVRGDSAAYFCASSPQDRGTQETQYFGPGTRLLVL.

The genes are TRBV6-5 and TRBJ2-2, with TRBD1 matching over 8 bases. The CDR3 contains 15 residues. With 7 bases clipped from V and 2 bases from J, the junction kept 6 bases outside the gene matches. The germline V gene has CDR1 MNHEY and CDR2 SVGAGI. The CDR3 nucleotides read TGTGCCAGCACTCGACAGGGGACAAACACCGGGGAGCTGTTTTTT. The encoded protein is CASTRQGTNTGELFF.

The rearrangement uses TRBV27 and TRBJ2-2; perhaps TRBD1 as D (6 bases). Germline CDR1 and CDR2: MNHEY and SMNVEV (reference sequence). V lost 6 bases, J lost 1 base, and 12 bases lay in between. This CDR3 has 15 residues. The CDR3 loop reads CASRQQGRNTGELFF. CDR3 nucleotide sequence: TGTGCCAGCAGGCAACAGGGAAGGAACACCGGGGAGCTGTTTTTT.

This chain joins TRBV27 and TRBJ2-3; the match to TRBD2 covers 10 bases. Germline values: CDR1 MNHEY, CDR2 SMNVEV (reference sequence). Trimming took 7 bases from V and 5 from J; bases not matched to a gene: 9. The CDR3 is made up of 15 amino acids. This CDR3 reads CASKEVVAGGDTQYF. CDR3 DNA: TGTGCCAGCAAGGAAGTAGTAGCGGGGGGAGATACGCAGTATTTT.

The V call is TRBV27, the J call TRBJ2-7, with D perhaps TRBD1 (6 bases). This CDR3 contains 13 residues. The V end was cut by 5 bases, the J end by 0 bases, with 8 bases between. Germline assignment: CDR1 MNHEY and CDR2 SMNVEV (reference sequence). CDR3 nucleotides: TGTGCCAGCAGTACAGGGTCCTCCTACGAGCAGTACTTC. This codes for CASSTGSSYEQYF.

CDR3 amino acids: CASSRGDRGLADTQYF. The CDR3 DNA sequence: TGTGCCAGCAGCCGGGGGGACAGGGGGCTGGCAGATACGCAGTATTTT. The chain couples TRBV7-6 to TRBJ2-3; 12 bases align to TRBD1. CDR1 SGHVS and CDR2 FNYEAQ come from the germline V gene. Unmatched junction bases numbered 7, after V lost 5 bases and J lost 4 bases. The CDR3 is 16 amino acids.

This clone was recorded only once. The rearrangement uses TRBV18 and TRBJ2-5, with D perhaps matching TRBD2 (6 bases). Trimming cost V 2 bases and J 4 bases, with 23 bases left between them. CDR1 and CDR2 (germline): KGHSH, LQKENI. This CDR3 comprises 18 residues. This chain's CDR3 is CASSPGGVGGGVAETQYF. The CDR3 nucleotides read TGTGCCAGCTCACCAGGCGGGGTGGGCGGAGGAGTTGCAGAGACCCAGTACTTC.

The CDR3 DNA is TGTGCCAGCAGCTTCAAGACAGGGGAGAATGAAAAACTGTTTTTT. Encoded protein: CASSFKTGENEKLFF. V gene TRBV5-4 combines with J gene TRBJ1-4; 8 bases map to TRBD1. The CDR3 sequence is 15 residues long. The V and J ends lost 2 bases and 5 bases, in that order; junction bases with no gene match: 5. Per germline, CDR1 SGHNT and CDR2 YYREEE (reference sequence).

The chain combines TRBV2 with TRBJ1-5; D gene ambiguous. V dropped 2 bases and J dropped 5 bases, with 7 bases sitting between them. The CDR3 sequence is 13 residues long. Germline assignment: CDR1 SNHLY and CDR2 FYNNEI. The CDR3 coding sequence is TGTGCCAGCAGTGAAAACCGGGATCAGCCCCAGCATTTT. This codes for CASSENRDQPQHF.

J is TRBJ1-2 and V is TRBV7-9; D gene unclear. In germline, CDR1 is SEHNR, CDR2 FQNEAQ (reference sequence). CDR3 length: 18 amino acids. V dropped 1 base and J dropped 9 bases, with 27 bases sitting between them. CDR3 loop: CASSLGTARPLTDGRYTF. Written as DNA, the CDR3 is TGTGCCAGCAGCTTAGGAACTGCCAGGCCCCTCACTGATGGGCGCTACACCTTC.

As concerns this clone: Within the sample, other DNA sequences also encode this same CDR3. The chain couples TRBV27 to TRBJ2-5; 9 bases are shared with TRBD2. V gave up 5 bases and J gave up 4 bases; unmatched junction bases: 11. Germline V lookup: CDR1 MNHEY, CDR2 SMNVEV (reference sequence). The CDR3 runs 16 residues. This chain's CDR3 is CASSLSGLAIAETQYF. The CDR3 region has the DNA TGTGCCAGCAGTCTTTCAGGACTAGCGATAGCAGAGACCCAGTACTTC.

The table lists this clone with a count of one. The CDR3 sequence is CAWGQGMGNQPQHF. The CDR3 DNA reads as TGTGCCTGGGGACAGGGGATGGGCAATCAGCCCCAGCATTTT. This rearrangement joins TRBV30 to TRBJ1-5; 9 nucleotides line up with TRBD1. CDR1 and CDR2 from the germline V gene are GTSNPN and SVGIG (reference sequence). Unmatched junction bases numbered 4, after V lost 5 bases and J lost 2 bases. This CDR3 contains 14 residues.

The chain links TRBV27 to TRBJ2-7; TRBD1 matches 8 bases. Germline-derived CDR1 and CDR2 are MNHEY and SMNVEV (reference sequence). V shed 8 bases, J shed 0 bases, and the junction held 3 bases outside the gene matches. The CDR3 runs to 13 residues. CDR3 loop: CASGTGPSYEQYF. CDR3 nucleotides: TGTGCCAGCGGGACAGGACCCTCCTACGAGCAGTACTTC.

The chain carries TRBV15 and TRBJ2-5; TRBD2 matches 8 bases. The V and J ends lost 3 bases and 5 bases, in that order; junction bases with no gene match: 8. Germline V CDR1 and CDR2: LNHNV, YYDKDF (reference sequence). This CDR3 has 15 amino acids. The CDR3 DNA follows: TGTGCCACCAGCAGTCCGGGGCGGGGGGCTGAGACCCAGTACTTC. Its protein is CATSSPGRGAETQYF.

This chain joins TRBV29-1 and TRBJ1-2, with TRBD1 as a possible D gene (5 bases). Per germline, CDR1 SQVTM and CDR2 ANQGSEA. The CDR3 consists of 11 residues. V lost 5 bases and J 8 bases, leaving 12 bases between the germline ends. In DNA form, the CDR3 reads TGCAGCGTTATCGGCGGGGGAGGCTACACCTTC. It is translated as CSVIGGGGYTF.

The rearrangement joins TRBV30 to TRBJ2-7, with a weak D call TRBD2 (6 bases). This CDR3 is built from 13 residues. V was shortened by 5 bases and J by 6 bases, with 17 bases between the two germline ends. CDR1 and CDR2 from the germline V gene are GTSNPN and SVGIG (reference sequence). CDR3 sequence reads: CAWYGDLSGEQYF. CDR3 coding DNA: TGTGCCTGGTATGGGGACTTATCCGGCGAGCAGTACTTC.

This sequence joins TRBV27 and TRBJ2-7; D is ambiguous. V lost 6 bases, J lost 1 base, and 7 bases lay in between. The germline gives CDR1 MNHEY, CDR2 SMNVEV (reference sequence). The CDR3 runs to 12 residues. CDR3 DNA sequence: TGTGCCAGCAGCCCCCCGTCCTACGAGCAGTACTTC. It specifies CASSPPSYEQYF.

This chain joins TRBV19 and TRBJ2-1; TRBD1 matches 8 bases. With V trimmed by 3 bases and J by 2 bases, 3 bases remained unmatched. The CDR3 is 15 amino acids. Germline V gene sequence: CDR1 LNHDA, CDR2 SQIVND (reference sequence). CDR3 bases: TGTGCCAGTAGTATCGACAGGGGCCCCTACAATGAGCAGTTCTTC. This codes for CASSIDRGPYNEQFF.

V and J are TRBV6-6 and TRBJ2-5; 8 bases are a match to TRBD1. The CDR3 sequence is 13 residues long. The germline CDR1 and CDR2 sequences are MNHNY and SVGAGI (reference sequence). V dropped 5 bases and J dropped 5; count of bases not matched to a gene: 4. CDR3 coding DNA: TGTGCCAGCAGTGACAGGGGTGCGGAGACCCAGTACTTC. Amino acid sequence: CASSDRGAETQYF.

The rearrangement joins TRBV18 to TRBJ1-1, with a weak D call TRBD1 (6 bases). V was trimmed by 2 bases and J by 4 bases, leaving 14 bases between them. The CDR3 has 15 amino acids. Germline CDR1 and CDR2: KGHSH and LQKENI. Here the CDR3 DNA reads TGTGCCAGCTCACCATCGGGGGGCGCGAGCACTGAAGCTTTCTTT. Protein sequence: CASSPSGGASTEAFF.

The CDR3 DNA reads as TGTGCCAGCTCACCACCGACAGGGCAAGGCAAGGTCCTATATTTT. Translating it yields CASSPPTGQGKVLYF. V is TRBV18 and J is TRBJ1-3, with 7 bases matching TRBD1. This CDR3 has 15 residues. Germline V gene sequence: CDR1 KGHSH, CDR2 LQKENI. V trimming: 0 bases; J trimming: 14 bases; junction bases outside the gene matches: 13.

The V call is TRBV18, the J call TRBJ1-5; no definite D call. This CDR3 spans 14 amino acids. In germline, CDR1 is KGHSH, CDR2 LQKENI. Trimming shortened V by 2 bases and J by 4 bases, and 9 bases separated the two germline ends. CDR3 DNA sequence: TGTGCCAGCTCACCAAAGACGGGGAATCAGCCCCAGCATTTT. Its protein is CASSPKTGNQPQHF.

This rearrangement joins TRBV19 to TRBJ1-5; 7 bases fit TRBD1. Germline V gene lookup returns CDR1 LNHDA and CDR2 SQIVND (reference sequence). J lost 3 bases, V lost 6 bases, and 8 bases had no gene match. The CDR3 has 15 residues. The CDR3, as DNA: TGTGCCAGTAGCTTAACAGGGGTAGACAATCAGCCCCAGCATTTT. It specifies CASSLTGVDNQPQHF.

The genes are TRBV5-5 and TRBJ2-7; D remains unclear. The CDR3 totals 14 residues. The V and J ends lost 0 bases and 3 bases respectively, with 10 bases between them. Germline V gene lookup returns CDR1 SGHKS and CDR2 YYEKEE (reference sequence). Here the CDR3 DNA reads TGTGCCAGCAGCTTGGGCAGGCTAAACTACGAGCAGTACTTC. Its translation is CASSLGRLNYEQYF.

This clone was seen just once. This rearrangement joins TRBV15 to TRBJ2-7; 7 nucleotides agree with TRBD1. Germline lookup yields CDR1 LNHNV and CDR2 YYDKDF (reference sequence). V lost 0 bases and J lost 4; bases outside the gene matches: 3. The CDR3 is made up of 14 amino acids. Here the CDR3 DNA reads TGTGCCACCAGCAGAGAGACAGGGAGTTACGAGCAGTACTTC. Protein sequence: CATSRETGSYEQYF.

V gene TRBV5-1 combines with J gene TRBJ2-7; the D gene is possibly TRBD1 (6 bases). The V gene's germline CDR1 is SGHRS and CDR2 YFSETQ. V lost 5 bases to trimming and J lost 5 bases, with 14 bases between them. The length of the CDR3 is 13 residues. In nucleotides, the CDR3 is TGCGCCAGCAGATCGACAGGATCCAACGAGCAGTACTTC. This translates into CASRSTGSNEQYF.

V gene TRBV15 combines with J gene TRBJ1-1, with a possible D match to TRBD1 (5 bases). This CDR3 contains 13 residues. CDR1 and CDR2 from the germline V gene are LNHNV and YYDKDF (reference sequence). The V and J ends lost 4 bases and 0 bases respectively, with 6 bases between them. This CDR3 reads CATSIQVNTEAFF. The CDR3 DNA reads as TGTGCCACCAGCATACAGGTGAACACTGAAGCTTTCTTT.

This clone has just one count. The rearrangement joins TRBV5-1 to TRBJ2-7; maybe TRBD1 (6 bases). Looked up from germline, CDR1 is SGHRS and CDR2 is YFSETQ. The V and J ends lost 4 bases and 5 bases respectively, with 16 bases between them. The CDR3 consists of 14 residues. This chain's CDR3 is CASSKGHLKDEQYF. CDR3 sequence (DNA): TGCGCCAGCAGCAAGGGACATTTAAAGGACGAGCAGTACTTC.

The rearrangement joins TRBV28 to TRBJ1-2; TRBD1 aligns across 11 bases. The CDR3 is 15 residues long. Germline V CDR1 and CDR2: MDHEN, SYDVKM. V lost 5 bases to trimming and J lost 4 bases; unmatched junction nucleotides: 6. CDR3 sequence reads: CASSLGQGAAYGYTF. Written as DNA, the CDR3 is TGTGCCAGCAGTCTTGGACAGGGGGCCGCCTATGGCTACACCTTC.